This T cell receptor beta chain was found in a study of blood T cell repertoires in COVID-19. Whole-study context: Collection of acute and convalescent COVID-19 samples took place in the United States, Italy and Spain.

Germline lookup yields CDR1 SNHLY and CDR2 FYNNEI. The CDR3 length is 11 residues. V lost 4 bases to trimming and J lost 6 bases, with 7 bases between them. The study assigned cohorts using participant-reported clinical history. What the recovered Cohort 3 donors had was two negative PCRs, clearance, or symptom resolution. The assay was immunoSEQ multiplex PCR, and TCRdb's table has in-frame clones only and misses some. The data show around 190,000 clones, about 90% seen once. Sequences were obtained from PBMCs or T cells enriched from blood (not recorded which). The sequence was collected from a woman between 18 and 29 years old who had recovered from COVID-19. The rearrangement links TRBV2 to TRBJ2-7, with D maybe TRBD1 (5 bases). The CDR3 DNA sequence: TGTGCCAGCAGTGCAGGGCTCGAGCAGTACTTC. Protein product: CASSAGLEQYF.